The 29 T cell receptor beta chains given below trace back to one sample, sequenced in a study of blood T cell repertoires in COVID-19. Some clones are missing from TCRdb's copy, which holds only in-frame ones; the method was immunoSEQ multiplex PCR. Of tens of thousands of clones listed, 90% were seen once; the top ten hold approximately 41%. Sequences were obtained from peripheral blood. All receptors come from a man aged 60 to 75 with active or convalescent COVID-19.

The chain links TRBV7-2 to TRBJ2-1; TRBD2 matches at 13 bases. This CDR3 contains 16 residues. Per the germline V gene, CDR1 is SGHTA and CDR2 is FQGNSA. J gave up 8 bases and V 5 bases, and 9 bases lay outside the gene matches. CDR3 in DNA: TGTGCCAGCAGCGCGGGACTAGCGGGGAGTTTCGATGAGCAGTTCTTC. Translation gives CASSAGLAGSFDEQFF.

The chain carries TRBV10-3 and TRBJ2-1; 14 positions match TRBD2. The V gene's germline CDR1 is ENHRY and CDR2 SYGVKD. CDR3 length: 15 residues. The junction had 6 bases not matched to a gene; V was cut back by 6 bases and J by 8 bases. CDR3: CAISGGTSGRDEQFF. CDR3 DNA sequence: TGTGCCATCAGCGGAGGGACTAGCGGGAGAGATGAGCAGTTCTTC.

J is TRBJ1-2 and V is TRBV9; D gene ambiguous. The germline CDR1 and CDR2 sequences are SGDLS and YYNGEE. This CDR3 has 15 residues. V lost 0 bases to trimming and J lost 0 bases, with 9 bases between them. CDR3 amino acids: CASSVGSDSNYGYTF. The CDR3 DNA sequence: TGTGCCAGCAGCGTAGGCTCAGACTCTAACTATGGCTACACCTTC.

The V call is TRBV11-2, the J call TRBJ1-1; D remains unclear. Trimming removed 2 bases from V and 1 base from J, with 8 bases in between. The CDR3 contains 14 residues. Germline assignment: CDR1 SGHAT and CDR2 FQNNGV. CDR3 bases: TGTGCCAGCAGCTTACCGCTGCGGAACACTGAAGCTTTCTTT. It is translated as CASSLPLRNTEAFF.

V usage is TRBV14 and J usage is TRBJ1-2; possibly TRBD1 for D (6 bases). Per the germline V gene, CDR1 is SGHDN and CDR2 is FVKESK. V lost 5 bases and J lost 4, with 11 bases in between. CDR3 length equals 13 residues. The CDR3 reads CASSSDSSYGYTF. The DNA for the CDR3 is TGTGCCAGCAGCTCGGACAGCTCCTATGGCTACACCTTC.

The chain has TRBV14 and TRBJ2-7, with 12 nucleotides matching TRBD1. CDR3 length equals 15 residues. The junction had 3 bases not matched to a gene; V was cut back by 3 bases and J by 3 bases. Germline V gives CDR1 SGHDN, CDR2 FVKESK. The CDR3 bases are TGTGCCAGCAGCCACCGGGACAGGGGGCTCTACGAGCAGTACTTC. Protein sequence: CASSHRDRGLYEQYF.

The V and J genes are TRBV18 and TRBJ1-1; D unresolved. Germline V gives CDR1 KGHSH, CDR2 LQKENI. The V and J ends lost 9 bases and 1 base respectively, with 9 bases between them. This CDR3 has 12 residues. CDR3 sequence reads: CASLGQNTEAFF. The CDR3 region has the DNA TGTGCCAGTCTTGGGCAGAACACTGAAGCTTTCTTT.

The V gene is TRBV6-2 or TRBV6-3, the J gene TRBJ1-5; D is ambiguous. Looked up from germline, CDR1 is MNHEY and CDR2 is SVGEGT. The CDR3 is 13 residues long. V was cut by 6 bases and J by 10 bases, with 16 bases left in between. The CDR3 loop is CASSPAGTKPQHF. As DNA, the CDR3 is TGTGCCAGCAGCCCCGCGGGAACCAAACCCCAGCATTTT.

This chain joins TRBV14 and TRBJ2-7, with D tentatively TRBD1 (5 bases). CDR1 and CDR2 from the germline V gene are SGHDN and FVKESK. V was cut by 6 bases and J by 3 bases, with 12 bases left in between. This CDR3 has 13 amino acids. In nucleotides, the CDR3 is TGTGCCAGCAGGGAAACAGGATTCTACGAGCAGTACTTC. Its protein product is CASRETGFYEQYF.

The gene calls are TRBV7-6 and TRBJ2-5, with TRBD2 matching over 14 bases. With V trimmed by 5 bases and J by 3 bases, 17 bases remained unmatched. The CDR3 spans 20 residues. Germline V CDR1 and CDR2: SGHVS, FNYEAQ. The CDR3 region has the DNA TGTGCCAGCAGCCCGAGGACTAGCGGGAGGCGACCCCACCTAAAAGAGACCCAGTACTTC. This encodes CASSPRTSGRRPHLKETQYF.

V and J are TRBV19 and TRBJ1-5; no reliable D call. The CDR3 contains 19 residues. The germline V and J ends were trimmed by 5 bases and 4 bases, with 27 bases remaining between them. CDR1 and CDR2 from the germline V gene are LNHDA and SQIVND (reference sequence). The CDR3 here is CASSPQTRALAGDNQPQHF. In DNA form, the CDR3 reads TGTGCCAGTAGTCCTCAAACCCGGGCCCTGGCGGGTGATAATCAGCCCCAGCATTTT.

The chain joins TRBV9 to TRBJ2-1; 11 bases map to TRBD2. This CDR3 comprises 17 residues. The ends lost 0 bases at V and 0 bases at J; junction bases unmatched: 2. CDR1 and CDR2 (germline): SGDLS, YYNGEE. The CDR3 coding sequence is TGTGCCAGCAGCGTAGTACTAGCGGGGGCCTCCTACAATGAGCAGTTCTTC. Its protein product is CASSVVLAGASYNEQFF.

The rearrangement joins TRBV7-3 to TRBJ1-1; no clear D gene. Germline CDR1 and CDR2: SGHTA and FQGTGA. This CDR3 contains 14 residues. The V and J ends lost 2 bases and 1 base respectively, with 8 bases between them. The CDR3 sequence is CASSLGPTNTEAFF. The CDR3 coding sequence is TGTGCCAGCAGCTTAGGGCCGACGAACACTGAAGCTTTCTTT.

The chain links TRBV5-1 to TRBJ1-2, with 8 bases that match TRBD1. The length of the CDR3 is 14 residues. Trimming took 0 bases from V and 4 from J; bases not matched to a gene: 2. Germline CDR1 is SGHRS and CDR2 is YFSETQ. The DNA for the CDR3 is TGCGCCAGCAGCTTGGGGACAGGGCTCTATGGCTACACCTTC. It encodes CASSLGTGLYGYTF. Based on the CDR3 plus reference TRBV5-1 and TRBJ1-2, the full variable domain is KAGVTQTPRYLIKTRGQQVTLSCSPISGHRSVSWYQQTPGQGLQFLFEYFSETQRNKGNFPGRFSGRQFSNSRSEMNVSTLELGDSALYLCASSLGTGLYGYTFGSGTRLTVV.

Within the sample, this clone is large. The chain combines TRBV6-2 or TRBV6-3 with TRBJ2-1; 7 bases agree with TRBD1. CDR1 MNHEY and CDR2 SVGEGT come from the germline V gene. V lost 0 bases, J lost 12 bases, and 11 bases stayed unmatched. The CDR3 totals 15 residues. CDR3 sequence (DNA): TGTGCCAGCAGTTACTCCGGGACAGTAATGAGTGGGCAGTTCTTC. Encoded protein: CASSYSGTVMSGQFF.

The genes are TRBV18 and TRBJ1-2; no firm D call. V lost 2 bases and J 3 bases, leaving 4 bases between the germline ends. From germline, CDR1 is KGHSH and CDR2 LQKENI. The CDR3 length is 12 residues. The CDR3 sequence: CASSPNYYGYTF. Here the CDR3 DNA reads TGTGCCAGCTCACCAAACTACTATGGCTACACCTTC.

The chain recombines TRBV6-1 with TRBJ2-7; D gene unclear. Trimming removed 2 bases at V and 0 bases at J, with 5 bases between. CDR1 and CDR2 (germline): MNHNS, SASEGT. The CDR3 has 13 residues. The CDR3 bases are TGTGCCAGCAGTGAACGGAGCTCCTACGAGCAGTACTTC. Protein: CASSERSSYEQYF.

V and J are TRBV9 and TRBJ2-7, with D possibly TRBD1 on 6 matching bases. The germline gives CDR1 SGDLS, CDR2 YYNGEE. This CDR3 contains 14 residues. V was clipped by 6 bases and J by 2 bases, with 15 bases between them. The chain's CDR3 is CASTRDIGAYEQYF. The CDR3 DNA is TGTGCCAGCACCCGGGACATAGGGGCCTACGAGCAGTACTTC. Filled out from reference TRBV9 and TRBJ2-7, the complete variable domain reads DSGVTQTPKHLITATGQRVTLRCSPRSGDLSVYWYQQSLDQGLQFLIQYYNGEERAKGNILERFSAQQFPDLHSELNLSSLELGDSALYFCASTRDIGAYEQYFGPGTRLTVT.

This sequence joins TRBV19 and TRBJ2-7, with 8 bases fitting TRBD2. V was pared by 5 bases and J by 11 bases, with 8 bases of the junction left unmatched. The CDR3 has 12 residues. Germline-derived CDR1 and CDR2 are LNHDA and SQIVND (reference sequence). CDR3 in DNA: TGTGCCAGTAGTCCCACGCCGGGAGGGAAGTACTTC. Protein: CASSPTPGGKYF.

The CDR3: CASSTRQVTDTQYF. In DNA, the CDR3 is TGTGCCAGCAGCACTAGACAGGTCACAGATACGCAGTATTTT. The genes are TRBV7-9 and TRBJ2-3, with D possibly TRBD1 on 6 matching bases. This CDR3 spans 14 amino acids. CDR1 is SEHNR and CDR2 is FQNEAQ in the germline V gene (reference sequence). With 5 bases removed from V and 2 bases from J, the gap between germline ends came to 11 bases.

The chain carries TRBV6-5 and TRBJ1-1; 7 bases match TRBD1. CDR3 length: 15 amino acids. V shed 0 bases, J shed 1 base, and the junction held 2 bases outside the gene matches. Germline lookup yields CDR1 MNHEY and CDR2 SVGAGI. CDR3 DNA sequence: TGTGCCAGCAGTTACTCGAACAGGGGGAACACTGAAGCTTTCTTT. Protein sequence: CASSYSNRGNTEAFF.

V is TRBV3-1 (or the pseudogene TRBV3-2) and J is TRBJ2-6; 9 bases line up with TRBD2. Looked up from germline, CDR1 is LGHDT and CDR2 is YNNKEL (reference sequence). V gave up 1 base and J gave up 2 bases; unmatched junction bases: 0. This CDR3 contains 16 residues. CDR3: CASSQGGGAGANVLTF. The CDR3 coding sequence is TGTGCCAGCAGCCAAGGCGGGGGGGCTGGGGCCAACGTCCTGACTTTC.

The chain carries TRBV9 and TRBJ1-3, with D possibly matching TRBD1 (6 bases). Trimming took 3 bases from V and 4 from J, leaving 11 bases between them. Per germline, CDR1 SGDLS and CDR2 YYNGEE. The CDR3 runs 14 residues. Here the CDR3 reads CASSGGTIGNTIYF. CDR3 nucleotides: TGTGCCAGCAGCGGAGGGACAATCGGAAACACCATATATTTT.

This clone was observed a handful of times. This sequence joins TRBV30 and TRBJ1-6, with D possibly being TRBD1 (5 bases). The germline CDR1 and CDR2 sequences are GTSNPN and SVGIG (reference sequence). This CDR3 region has 15 residues. V was pared by 0 bases and J by 7 bases, with 13 bases between. For the CDR3, the DNA is TGTGCCTGGAGTGTACAAGGGGTAGGGAATTCACCCCTCCACTTT. This codes for CAWSVQGVGNSPLHF.

The chain couples TRBV6-1 to TRBJ1-2, with unresolved D. CDR3 length equals 12 residues. The ends were cut back, 3 bases at V and 4 bases at J, with 6 bases in the middle. Germline values: CDR1 MNHNS, CDR2 SASEGT. CDR3 residues: CASSEGGYGYTF. DNA for the CDR3: TGTGCCAGCAGTGAGGGAGGCTATGGCTACACCTTC.

The chain recombines TRBV6-5 with TRBJ1-1; 8 positions agree with TRBD1. Germline lookup yields CDR1 MNHEY and CDR2 SVGAGI. After removal of 6 bases from V and 6 bases from J, the junction contained 9 bases not matched to a gene. The CDR3 runs to 14 residues. The CDR3 DNA sequence: TGTGCCAGCAGCTCCCAGGGGGCGAGGTCTGAAGCTTTCTTT. It translates to CASSSQGARSEAFF.

V is TRBV10-3 and J is TRBJ1-4; D is unclear. Germline V gene lookup returns CDR1 ENHRY and CDR2 SYGVKD. The CDR3 is made up of 13 amino acids. V was cut by 8 bases and J by 8 bases, with 15 bases left in between. The DNA of the CDR3 is TGTGCCATCGCGGAGTTTTCAAACGAAAAACTGTTTTTT. Its translation is CAIAEFSNEKLFF.

This clone occurred many times. This chain uses TRBV15 with TRBJ1-2; D remains unclear. This CDR3 region has 14 residues. Germline V gene lookup returns CDR1 LNHNV and CDR2 YYDKDF (reference sequence). The germline V and J ends were trimmed by 8 bases and 8 bases, with 21 bases remaining between them. CDR3 amino acids: CATASSPLVGGYTF. DNA for the CDR3: TGTGCCACCGCCTCCTCTCCGTTGGTGGGCGGCTACACCTTC.

The chain's CDR3 is CASSLGQTRGTNYGYTF. CDR3 nucleotide sequence: TGTGCCAGCAGCTTAGGCCAAACCCGGGGGACCAACTATGGCTACACCTTC. The chain links TRBV7-8 to TRBJ1-2, with D tentatively TRBD1 (5 bases). V dropped 1 base and J dropped 2 bases, with 17 bases sitting between them. The CDR3 loop spans 17 amino acids. Germline-derived CDR1 and CDR2 are SGHVS and FQNEAQ.